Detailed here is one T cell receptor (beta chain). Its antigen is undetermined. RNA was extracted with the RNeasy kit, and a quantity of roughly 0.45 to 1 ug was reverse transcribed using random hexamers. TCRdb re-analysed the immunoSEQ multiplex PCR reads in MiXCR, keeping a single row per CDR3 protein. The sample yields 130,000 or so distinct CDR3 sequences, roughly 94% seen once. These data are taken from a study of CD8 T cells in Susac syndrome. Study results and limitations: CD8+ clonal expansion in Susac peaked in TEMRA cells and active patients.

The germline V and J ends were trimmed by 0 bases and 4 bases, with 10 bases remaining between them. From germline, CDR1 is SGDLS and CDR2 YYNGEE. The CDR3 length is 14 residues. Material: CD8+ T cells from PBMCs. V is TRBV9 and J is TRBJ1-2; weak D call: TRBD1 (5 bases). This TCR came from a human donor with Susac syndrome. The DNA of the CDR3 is TGTGCCAGCAGCGTAGCCGGGGGGGTCTATGGCTACACCTTC. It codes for CASSVAGGVYGYTF.